Each of the 21 T cell receptor beta chains below was sequenced from the same sample in a study of T cell responses to AZD1222 COVID-19 vaccine. Assay: immunoSEQ multiplex PCR; the TCRdb copy retains only in-frame clones and omits some. In the table there are around 150,000 clones, 75% to 95% of which are singletons. Sequenced material: peripheral blood, taken on day 0 of AZD1222 vaccination. The receptors here all came from an adult in good health.

The chain employs TRBV5-1 and TRBJ2-3; tentative D call: TRBD2 (6 bases). The CDR3 runs 15 residues. V lost 3 bases, J lost 4 bases, and 15 bases lay in between. Germline CDR1 and CDR2: SGHRS and YFSETQ. The CDR3: CASSSQAGISDTQYF. The CDR3 bases are TGCGCCAGCAGCTCCCAAGCGGGTATCTCAGATACGCAGTATTTT.

This rearrangement joins TRBV10-3 to TRBJ1-2; 11 bases map to TRBD1. CDR1 and CDR2 (germline): ENHRY, SYGVKD. V was clipped by 7 bases and J by 2 bases; unmatched bases: 6. There are 15 residues in the CDR3. The CDR3 DNA reads TGTGCCATCAATGGACAGGGGGCCTTGAACTATGGCTACACCTTC. This translates into CAINGQGALNYGYTF.

The rearrangement joins TRBV7-2 to TRBJ2-1; TRBD2 agrees at 12 bases. Per germline, CDR1 SGHTA and CDR2 FQGNSA. CDR3 length: 17 residues. With V trimmed by 4 bases and J by 5 bases, 9 bases remained unmatched. The CDR3 is CASSSASLAGGDNEQFF. As DNA, the CDR3 is TGTGCCAGCAGCTCCGCCTCCCTAGCGGGGGGGGACAATGAGCAGTTCTTC.

The table lists this clone with a few counts. V usage is TRBV5-1 and J usage is TRBJ1-1; TRBD1 is a possible D gene (5 bases). This CDR3 is 14 amino acids long. Germline values: CDR1 SGHRS, CDR2 YFSETQ. V was cut by 0 bases and J by 1 base, with 7 bases left in between. The CDR3 sequence: CASSLVGENTEAFF. CDR3 bases: TGCGCCAGCAGCTTGGTGGGGGAGAACACTGAAGCTTTCTTT.

The chain joins TRBV19 to TRBJ2-7; D remains ambiguous. CDR3 length: 15 amino acids. Germline-derived CDR1 and CDR2 are LNHDA and SQIVND (reference sequence). V dropped 1 base and J dropped 1 base, with 11 bases sitting between them. For the CDR3, the DNA is TGTGCCAGTAGTATAGCGTGGGGTCCATCCTACGAGCAGTACTTC. Translated: CASSIAWGPSYEQYF.

The chain uses TRBV11-2 and TRBJ2-1; maybe TRBD2 (5 bases). Trimming removed 5 bases from V and 0 bases from J, with 11 bases in between. Germline V gene lookup returns CDR1 SGHAT and CDR2 FQNNGV. This CDR3 has 15 amino acids. The DNA of the CDR3 is TGTGCCAGCAGCCCGCGGGCTACCTCCTACAATGAGCAGTTCTTC. Translated: CASSPRATSYNEQFF.

The rearrangement joins TRBV30 to TRBJ1-2; no firm D call. CDR3 size: 11 residues. V was cut by 5 bases and J by 10 bases, with 14 bases left in between. From germline, CDR1 is GTSNPN and CDR2 SVGIG (reference sequence). The CDR3: CAWGIQRDYTF. The CDR3 DNA sequence: TGTGCCTGGGGGATTCAAAGAGACTACACCTTC. The whole variable domain, filled in from reference TRBV30 and TRBJ1-2, reads SQTIHQWPATLVQPVGSPLSLECTVEGTSNPNLYWYRQAAGRGLQLLFYSVGIGQISSEVPQNLSASRPQDRQFILSSKKLLLSDSGFYLCAWGIQRDYTFGSGTRLTVV.

This clone has just one count. The rearrangement links TRBV7-7 to TRBJ2-3; D remains unclear. CDR3 length: 13 residues. In germline, CDR1 is SSHAT, CDR2 FNYEAQ (reference sequence). The V and J ends lost 1 base and 5 bases respectively, with 7 bases between them. This CDR3 is CASSLGRLDTQYF. The CDR3, as DNA: TGTGCCAGCAGCTTAGGCCGGCTAGATACGCAGTATTTT.

The chain links TRBV5-1 to TRBJ2-3; 9 nucleotides agree with TRBD1. CDR3 length equals 15 residues. Germline lookup yields CDR1 SGHRS and CDR2 YFSETQ. The V gene end was trimmed by 3 bases and the J gene end by 5 bases; junction bases not matched to a gene: 7. This CDR3 is CASSWYRGREDTQYF. CDR3 in DNA: TGCGCCAGCAGCTGGTACAGGGGGCGTGAAGATACGCAGTATTTT.

This clone has just a few counts. The rearrangement uses TRBV11-1 and TRBJ2-1, with D hard to call. The CDR3 length is 16 residues. V lost 2 bases to trimming and J lost 0 bases, with 11 bases between them. Germline lookup yields CDR1 SGHAT and CDR2 FQDESV (reference sequence). The DNA for the CDR3 is TGTGCCAGCAGCTTACGCGGCCTGAGCTCCTACAATGAGCAGTTCTTC. This encodes CASSLRGLSSYNEQFF.

The CDR3 nucleotides are TGTGCCAGCAGCCACCCTGGGGGGACGAGGGCCAAAAACATTCAGTACTTC. Translating gives CASSHPGGTRAKNIQYF. The chain couples TRBV7-8 to TRBJ2-4; D is possibly TRBD2 (6 bases). V was clipped by 5 bases and J by 1 base, with 18 bases between them. CDR1 and CDR2 from the germline V gene are SGHVS and FQNEAQ. The length of the CDR3 is 17 residues. The full variable domain, completed using reference TRBV7-8 and TRBJ2-4, is GAGVSQSPRYKVAKRGQDVALRCDPISGHVSLFWYQQALGQGPEFLTYFQNEAQLDKSGLPSDRFFAERPEGSVSTLKIQRTQQEDSAVYLCASSHPGGTRAKNIQYFGAGTRLSVL.

The CDR3 loop is CASSELPGYTGELFF. The DNA of the CDR3 is TGTGCCAGCAGTGAACTCCCAGGGTACACCGGGGAGCTGTTTTTT. The chain recombines TRBV6-1 with TRBJ2-2; D might be TRBD1 (5 bases). CDR3 length equals 15 residues. In germline, CDR1 is MNHNS, CDR2 SASEGT. V lost 2 bases and J 3 bases, leaving 10 bases between the germline ends.

The rearrangement joins TRBV19 to TRBJ2-5; TRBD2 agrees at 7 bases. Germline CDR1 LNHDA, CDR2 SQIVND (reference sequence). This CDR3 contains 16 residues. The V segment lost 6 bases and the J segment 0 bases; nucleotides outside the gene matches: 10. The CDR3 here is CASSPWASGNQETQYF. In nucleotides, the CDR3 is TGTGCCAGTAGCCCATGGGCTAGCGGTAACCAAGAGACCCAGTACTTC.

This chain uses TRBV30 with TRBJ2-2; D not resolved. V was cut by 2 bases and J by 1 base, with 8 bases left in between. CDR1 is GTSNPN and CDR2 is SVGIG in the germline V gene (reference sequence). The CDR3 covers 14 residues. CDR3 DNA sequence: TGTGCCTGGAGTCCACTGGGGAACACCGGGGAGCTGTTTTTT. This gives the protein CAWSPLGNTGELFF.

The chain carries TRBV18 and TRBJ1-1; TRBD1 might be the D (5 bases). Deletions cut 3 bases from V and 1 base from J, with 6 bases between. The germline V gene has CDR1 KGHSH and CDR2 LQKENI. The CDR3 extends over 13 amino acids. CDR3: CASSPGQNTEAFF. In nucleotides, the CDR3 is TGTGCCAGCTCACCTGGACAGAACACTGAAGCTTTCTTT.

This rearrangement joins TRBV6-2 or TRBV6-3 to TRBJ1-3, with 9 bases fitting TRBD1. Trimming at V came to 5 bases and at J to 5 bases, leaving 10 bases not matched to a gene. Per the germline V gene, CDR1 is MNHEY and CDR2 is SVGEGT. This CDR3 spans 16 amino acids. CDR3 protein: CASSDTSGQGRNTIYF. The CDR3 bases are TGTGCCAGCAGTGACACCTCGGGACAGGGAAGAAACACCATATATTTT.

This sequence joins TRBV11-3 and TRBJ2-7; D remains ambiguous. CDR1 is SGHNT, CDR2 YENEEA, per germline. V was pared by 3 bases and J by 5 bases, with 8 bases between. The CDR3 length is 12 residues. CDR3 in amino acids: CASSFVPHEQYF. Here the CDR3 DNA reads TGTGCCAGCAGCTTTGTCCCCCACGAGCAGTACTTC. The full variable domain, in which reference TRBV11-3 and TRBJ2-7 provide the parts outside the CDR3, is EAGVVQSPRYKIIEKKQPVAFWCNPISGHNTLYWYLQNLGQGPELLIRYENEEAVDDSQLPKDRFSAERLKGVDSTLKIQPAELGDSAVYLCASSFVPHEQYFGPGTRLTVT.

This chain links TRBV11-2 with TRBJ2-5; 13 bases match TRBD2. CDR1 and CDR2 from the germline V gene are SGHAT and FQNNGV. This CDR3 has 17 amino acids. The V segment lost 4 bases and the J segment 5 bases; nucleotides outside the gene matches: 10. CDR3 sequence reads: CASSSPQTSGGWETQYF. The CDR3 DNA reads as TGTGCCAGCAGCTCCCCTCAGACTAGCGGGGGGTGGGAGACCCAGTACTTC.

This clone was detected only a few times. The chain recombines TRBV7-9 with TRBJ2-7; 10 bases are a match to TRBD2. Germline V gene data show CDR1 as SEHNR and CDR2 as FQNEAQ (reference sequence). This CDR3 contains 15 residues. Unmatched junction bases numbered 7, after V lost 6 bases and J lost 2 bases. This chain's CDR3 is CASSPTSGVAYEQYF. The CDR3 nucleotides read TGTGCCAGCAGTCCAACTAGCGGGGTCGCCTACGAGCAGTACTTC.

The rearrangement links TRBV9 to TRBJ2-1; D is uncertain. Germline V gene sequence: CDR1 SGDLS, CDR2 YYNGEE. V was trimmed by 0 bases and J by 0 bases, leaving 10 bases between them. The CDR3 totals 16 residues. CDR3 region: CASSVGQSPSYNEQFF. The CDR3 nucleotides read TGTGCCAGCAGCGTAGGTCAGTCACCCTCCTACAATGAGCAGTTCTTC.

This clone showed up just once. The CDR3 DNA is TGTGCCAGCAGCTTAGTACAGGGAGGAGGGAATGAGCAGTTCTTC. This encodes CASSLVQGGGNEQFF. The chain employs TRBV7-2 and TRBJ2-1, with D perhaps being TRBD1 or TRBD2 (6 bases each). Germline V gene lookup returns CDR1 SGHTA and CDR2 FQGNSA. V was clipped by 1 base and J by 7 bases, with 14 bases between them. The CDR3 has 15 amino acids.